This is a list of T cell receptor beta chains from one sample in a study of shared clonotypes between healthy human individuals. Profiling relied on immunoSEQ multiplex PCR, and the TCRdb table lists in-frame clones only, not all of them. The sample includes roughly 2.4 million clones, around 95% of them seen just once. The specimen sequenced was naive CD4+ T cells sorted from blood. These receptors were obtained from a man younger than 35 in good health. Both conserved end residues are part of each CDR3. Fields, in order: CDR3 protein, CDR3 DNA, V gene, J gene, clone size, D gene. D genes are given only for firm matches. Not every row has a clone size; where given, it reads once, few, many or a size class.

CDR3 protein: CASSQEQGLEAFF
CDR3 DNA: TGCGCCAGCAGCCAAGAACAGGGCCTTGAAGCTTTCTTT
V gene: TRBV4-3
J gene: TRBJ1-1
clone size: -
D gene: -

CDR3 protein: CASSFDPPGQRGGDEQYF
CDR3 DNA: TGCGCCAGCAGCTTTGATCCGCCGGGACAACGAGGTGGGGACGAGCAGTACTTC
V gene: TRBV5-1
J gene: TRBJ2-7
clone size: once
D gene: -

CDR3 protein: CASRTGGAGELFF
CDR3 DNA: TGTGCCAGCAGGACAGGGGGGGCCGGGGAGCTGTTTTTT
V gene: TRBV6-8
J gene: TRBJ2-2
clone size: -
D gene: TRBD1

CDR3 protein: CASSFYSGDNEQFF
CDR3 DNA: TGTGCCAGCAGCTTTTATAGCGGGGACAATGAGCAGTTCTTC
V gene: TRBV11-3
J gene: TRBJ2-1
clone size: -
D gene: TRBD2

CDR3 protein: CASSPSSGYTF
CDR3 DNA: TGTGCCAGCTCCCCCTCGAGCGGCTACACCTTC
V gene: TRBV18
J gene: TRBJ1-2
clone size: -
D gene: -

CDR3 protein: CASTRTYGYTF
CDR3 DNA: TGTGCCAGCACCCGGACGTATGGCTACACCTTC
V gene: TRBV6-5
J gene: TRBJ1-2
clone size: -
D gene: -

CDR3 protein: CASSWGWAGTYEQYF
CDR3 DNA: TGTGCCAGCAGCTGGGGATGGGCGGGCACCTACGAGCAGTACTTC
V gene: TRBV5-6
J gene: TRBJ2-7
clone size: -
D gene: -

CDR3 protein: CASSLMGLAGGPGEQYF
CDR3 DNA: TGTGCCAGCAGCTTAATGGGACTAGCGGGAGGGCCGGGCGAGCAGTACTTC
V gene: TRBV7-2
J gene: TRBJ2-7
clone size: -
D gene: TRBD2

CDR3 protein: CASRGQGSYEQYF
CDR3 DNA: TGTGCCAGCCGGGGACAGGGATCCTACGAGCAGTACTTC
V gene: TRBV28
J gene: TRBJ2-7
clone size: few
D gene: TRBD1

CDR3 protein: CASSRGSKYEQYF
CDR3 DNA: TGTGCCAGCAGTCGAGGCAGTAAATACGAGCAGTACTTC
V gene: TRBV6-5
J gene: TRBJ2-7
clone size: once
D gene: -